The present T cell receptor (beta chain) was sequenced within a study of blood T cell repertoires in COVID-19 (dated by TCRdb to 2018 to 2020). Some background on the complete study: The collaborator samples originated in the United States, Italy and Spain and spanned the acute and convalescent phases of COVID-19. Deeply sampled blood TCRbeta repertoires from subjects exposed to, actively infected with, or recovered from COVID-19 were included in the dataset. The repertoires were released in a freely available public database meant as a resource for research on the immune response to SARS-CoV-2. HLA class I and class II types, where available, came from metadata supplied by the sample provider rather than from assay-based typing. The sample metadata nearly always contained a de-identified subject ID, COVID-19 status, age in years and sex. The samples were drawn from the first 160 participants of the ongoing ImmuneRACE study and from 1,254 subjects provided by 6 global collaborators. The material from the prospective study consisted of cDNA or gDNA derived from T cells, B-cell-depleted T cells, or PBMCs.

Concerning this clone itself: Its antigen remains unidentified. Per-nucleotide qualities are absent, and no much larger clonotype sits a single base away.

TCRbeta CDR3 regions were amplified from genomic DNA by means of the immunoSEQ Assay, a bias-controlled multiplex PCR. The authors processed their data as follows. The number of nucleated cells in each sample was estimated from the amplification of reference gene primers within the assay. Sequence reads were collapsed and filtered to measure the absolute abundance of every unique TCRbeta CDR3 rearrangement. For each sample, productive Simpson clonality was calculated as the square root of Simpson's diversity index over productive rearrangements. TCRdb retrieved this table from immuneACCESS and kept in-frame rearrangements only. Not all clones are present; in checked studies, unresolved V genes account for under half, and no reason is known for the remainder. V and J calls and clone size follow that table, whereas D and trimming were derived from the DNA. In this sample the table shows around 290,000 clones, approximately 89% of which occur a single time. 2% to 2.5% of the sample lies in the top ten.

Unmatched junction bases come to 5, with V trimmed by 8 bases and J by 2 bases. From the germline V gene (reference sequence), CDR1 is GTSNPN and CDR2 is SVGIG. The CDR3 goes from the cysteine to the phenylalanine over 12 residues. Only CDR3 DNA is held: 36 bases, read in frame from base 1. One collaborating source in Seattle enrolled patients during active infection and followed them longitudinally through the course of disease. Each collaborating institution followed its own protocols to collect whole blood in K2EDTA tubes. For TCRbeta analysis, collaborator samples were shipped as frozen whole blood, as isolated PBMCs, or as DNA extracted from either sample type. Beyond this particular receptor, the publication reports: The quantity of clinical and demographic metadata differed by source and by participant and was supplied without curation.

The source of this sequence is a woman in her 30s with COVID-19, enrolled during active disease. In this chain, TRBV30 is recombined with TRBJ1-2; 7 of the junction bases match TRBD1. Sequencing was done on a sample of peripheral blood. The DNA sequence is TGTGCCAGGACAGGTTTAAACTATGGCTACACCTTC. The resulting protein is CARTGLNYGYTF.